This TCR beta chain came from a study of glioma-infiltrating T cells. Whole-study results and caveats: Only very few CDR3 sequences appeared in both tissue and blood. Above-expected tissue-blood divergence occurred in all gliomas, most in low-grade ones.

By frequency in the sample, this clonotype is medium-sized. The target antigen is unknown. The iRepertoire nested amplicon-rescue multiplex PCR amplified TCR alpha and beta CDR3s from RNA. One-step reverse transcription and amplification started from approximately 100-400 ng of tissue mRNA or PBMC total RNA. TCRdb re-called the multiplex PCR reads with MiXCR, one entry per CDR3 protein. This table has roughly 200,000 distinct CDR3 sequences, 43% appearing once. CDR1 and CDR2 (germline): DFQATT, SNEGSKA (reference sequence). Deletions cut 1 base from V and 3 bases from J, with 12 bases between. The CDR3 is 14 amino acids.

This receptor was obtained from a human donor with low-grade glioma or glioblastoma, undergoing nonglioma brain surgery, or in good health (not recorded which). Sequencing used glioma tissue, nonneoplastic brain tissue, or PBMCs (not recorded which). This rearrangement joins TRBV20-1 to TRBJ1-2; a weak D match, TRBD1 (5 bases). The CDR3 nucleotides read TGCAGTGCTAGAGCCCGCGGGACTGACTATGGCTACACCTTC. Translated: CSARARGTDYGYTF.